The clone carrying this TCR beta chain occurred a few times. The antigen is unknown. The V and J ends lost 4 bases and 8 bases respectively, with 10 bases between them. CDR1 and CDR2 from the germline V gene are SGHDT and YYEEEE. The CDR3 has 12 amino acids. Produced via immunoSEQ multiplex PCR; TCRdb's table is partial and in-frame only. The data contain approximately 330,000 clones, 80% of them seen just once; the ten biggest clones take up over 5%. The sample originates from a study of cytotoxic CD8 clonotypes in ibrutinib-treated CLL. TCR beta libraries used approximately 1.9 micrograms of genomic DNA from cryopreserved PBMCs. The study's findings and limits: Under therapy, public clonotypes either contracted or stayed stable, and they were uncommon.

The receptor's source is a human donor with chronic lymphocytic leukemia. The chain has TRBV5-6 and TRBJ2-1; the D gene is possibly TRBD2 (6 bases). The specimen was PBMCs, collected before ibrutinib treatment. CDR3 loop: CASSQLAHEQFF. For the CDR3, the DNA is TGTGCCAGCAGCCAACTAGCTCATGAGCAGTTCTTC.